This is a list of T cell receptor beta chains from one sample in a study of shared clonotypes between healthy human individuals. Some clones are missing from TCRdb's copy, which holds only in-frame ones; the method was immunoSEQ multiplex PCR. The sample yields approximately 980,000 clones, approximately 76% seen once. The sequencing input was memory CD4+ T cells sorted from blood. These receptors all stem from a man aged 18 to 30 in good health. The CDR3 runs from the conserved cysteine through the conserved F or W. The order of the fields is CDR3 protein, V gene, CDR3 length, clone size, J gene. Clone size is not always given. Where it is, it says once, few, many or a class for expanded clones.

CDR3 protein: CASSQDIGAPVKLFF
V gene: TRBV4-2
CDR3 length: 15
clone size: -
J gene: TRBJ1-4

CDR3 protein: CASSDGARGQAAKNIQYF
V gene: TRBV7-2
CDR3 length: 18
clone size: -
J gene: TRBJ2-4

CDR3 protein: CASRLAGVYEQYF
V gene: TRBV14
CDR3 length: 13
clone size: -
J gene: TRBJ2-7

CDR3 protein: CASSRTSGGYGQETQYF
V gene: TRBV2
CDR3 length: 17
clone size: -
J gene: TRBJ2-5

CDR3 protein: CSVEDDRDRLYNEQFF
V gene: TRBV29-1
CDR3 length: 16
clone size: -
J gene: TRBJ2-1

CDR3 protein: CASSQDKAAYYGYTF
V gene: TRBV4-3
CDR3 length: 15
clone size: -
J gene: TRBJ1-2

CDR3 protein: CASSPKGMFSYTGELFF
V gene: TRBV7-2
CDR3 length: 17
clone size: -
J gene: TRBJ2-2

CDR3 protein: CASSQTGLWQETQYF
V gene: TRBV4-1
CDR3 length: 15
clone size: -
J gene: TRBJ2-5

CDR3 protein: CASSILGPGPKNIQYF
V gene: TRBV21-1
CDR3 length: 16
clone size: -
J gene: TRBJ2-4

CDR3 protein: CASSEYRANYGYTF
V gene: TRBV6-1
CDR3 length: 14
clone size: -
J gene: TRBJ1-2

CDR3 protein: CASSEGAGRANEKLFF
V gene: TRBV6-1
CDR3 length: 16
clone size: -
J gene: TRBJ1-4

CDR3 protein: CASSLARGGRSYNEQFF
V gene: TRBV5-6
CDR3 length: 17
clone size: -
J gene: TRBJ2-1

CDR3 protein: CASSLEQGVGEAFF
V gene: TRBV7-9
CDR3 length: 14
clone size: -
J gene: TRBJ1-1

CDR3 protein: CASSLLVVGGDVLTF
V gene: TRBV5-8
CDR3 length: 15
clone size: -
J gene: TRBJ2-6

CDR3 protein: CATEADLPNTEAFF
V gene: TRBV6-1
CDR3 length: 14
clone size: -
J gene: TRBJ1-1

CDR3 protein: CASSLARDRAGEQYF
V gene: TRBV7-2
CDR3 length: 15
clone size: -
J gene: TRBJ2-7

CDR3 protein: CASSPALGRSTPLHF
V gene: TRBV6-5
CDR3 length: 15
clone size: -
J gene: TRBJ1-6

CDR3 protein: CSANRGLGQYF
V gene: TRBV29-1
CDR3 length: 11
clone size: -
J gene: TRBJ2-7

CDR3 protein: CASSLDYGGYTF
V gene: TRBV7-9
CDR3 length: 12
clone size: -
J gene: TRBJ1-2

CDR3 protein: CASKSGTTAQETQYF
V gene: TRBV5-1
CDR3 length: 15
clone size: -
J gene: TRBJ2-5

CDR3 protein: CAISESKGQNTEAFF
V gene: TRBV10-3
CDR3 length: 15
clone size: few
J gene: TRBJ1-1

CDR3 protein: CASSPPGQGAEAFF
V gene: TRBV7-6
CDR3 length: 14
clone size: -
J gene: TRBJ1-1

CDR3 protein: CAISEGQNYNEQFF
V gene: TRBV10-3
CDR3 length: 14
clone size: once
J gene: TRBJ2-1

CDR3 protein: CASSYQGTEYGYTF
V gene: TRBV6-7
CDR3 length: 14
clone size: few
J gene: TRBJ1-2

CDR3 protein: CASSVAVARGETQYF
V gene: TRBV9
CDR3 length: 15
clone size: -
J gene: TRBJ2-5

CDR3 protein: CAWSVQTTNEQFF
V gene: TRBV30
CDR3 length: 13
clone size: -
J gene: TRBJ2-1

CDR3 protein: CASSLQGQGARETQYF
V gene: TRBV5-1
CDR3 length: 16
clone size: -
J gene: TRBJ2-5

CDR3 protein: CASSETRTGGETQYF
V gene: TRBV28
CDR3 length: 15
clone size: -
J gene: TRBJ2-5

CDR3 protein: CASSQDRGSWFNSPLHF
V gene: TRBV4-1
CDR3 length: 17
clone size: few
J gene: TRBJ1-6

CDR3 protein: CASSQVRGSGTEAFF
V gene: TRBV14
CDR3 length: 15
clone size: -
J gene: TRBJ1-1

CDR3 protein: CASSLGQGWDEQYF
V gene: TRBV5-8
CDR3 length: 14
clone size: -
J gene: TRBJ2-7

CDR3 protein: CASSRDRQETQYF
V gene: TRBV5-8
CDR3 length: 13
clone size: -
J gene: TRBJ2-5

CDR3 protein: CASKPGNTEAFF
V gene: TRBV2
CDR3 length: 12
clone size: -
J gene: TRBJ1-1

CDR3 protein: CASSFRDSNTEAFF
V gene: TRBV19
CDR3 length: 14
clone size: -
J gene: TRBJ1-1

CDR3 protein: CASINSGGTGELFF
V gene: TRBV6-1
CDR3 length: 14
clone size: -
J gene: TRBJ2-2

CDR3 protein: CASSGQGRNYGYTF
V gene: TRBV19
CDR3 length: 14
clone size: few
J gene: TRBJ1-2

CDR3 protein: CASSRLAGSNNEQFF
V gene: TRBV5-6
CDR3 length: 15
clone size: -
J gene: TRBJ2-1

CDR3 protein: CASSSPTGGGTDTQYF
V gene: TRBV28
CDR3 length: 16
clone size: -
J gene: TRBJ2-3

CDR3 protein: CASSEGGTGIYEQYF
V gene: TRBV6-1
CDR3 length: 15
clone size: -
J gene: TRBJ2-7

CDR3 protein: CASSPPVPGELFF
V gene: TRBV18
CDR3 length: 13
clone size: -
J gene: TRBJ2-2

CDR3 protein: CASSGGSNQPQHF
V gene: TRBV10-2
CDR3 length: 13
clone size: -
J gene: TRBJ1-5

CDR3 protein: CASSQSRVLTYNEQFF
V gene: TRBV4-2
CDR3 length: 16
clone size: -
J gene: TRBJ2-1

CDR3 protein: CSVQDYGYTF
V gene: TRBV20-1
CDR3 length: 10
clone size: -
J gene: TRBJ1-2

CDR3 protein: CASSSGRLENYGYTF
V gene: TRBV5-1
CDR3 length: 15
clone size: -
J gene: TRBJ1-2

CDR3 protein: CASSPPSSGGRGEQYF
V gene: TRBV18
CDR3 length: 16
clone size: -
J gene: TRBJ2-7

CDR3 protein: CAWRGGKRSTNEKLFF
V gene: TRBV30
CDR3 length: 16
clone size: -
J gene: TRBJ1-4

CDR3 protein: CASGRRSSYEQYF
V gene: TRBV2
CDR3 length: 13
clone size: -
J gene: TRBJ2-7

CDR3 protein: CSARDSVANRF
V gene: TRBV20-1
CDR3 length: 11
clone size: -
J gene: TRBJ2-7

CDR3 protein: CASSLDLTSGRRETQYF
V gene: TRBV5-4
CDR3 length: 17
clone size: -
J gene: TRBJ2-5

CDR3 protein: CASRIHTGGAYEQYF
V gene: TRBV7-2
CDR3 length: 15
clone size: -
J gene: TRBJ2-7

CDR3 protein: CASTETGGAQPQHF
V gene: TRBV2
CDR3 length: 14
clone size: few
J gene: TRBJ1-5

CDR3 protein: CASRNRDSVETQYF
V gene: TRBV6-5
CDR3 length: 14
clone size: -
J gene: TRBJ2-5

CDR3 protein: CASSLGGEYGYTF
V gene: TRBV5-1
CDR3 length: 13
clone size: -
J gene: TRBJ1-2

CDR3 protein: CASRRVETQYF
V gene: TRBV5-1
CDR3 length: 11
clone size: -
J gene: TRBJ2-5

CDR3 protein: CAWSFQGRDTIYF
V gene: TRBV30
CDR3 length: 13
clone size: -
J gene: TRBJ1-3

CDR3 protein: CASSGIGTGNNEKLFF
V gene: TRBV5-6
CDR3 length: 16
clone size: -
J gene: TRBJ1-4

CDR3 protein: CASSRQASSYNSPLHF
V gene: TRBV19
CDR3 length: 16
clone size: -
J gene: TRBJ1-6